Sequencing of this T cell receptor beta chain was carried out in a study of beta chain features in type 1 diabetes. V lost 3 bases, J lost 6 bases, and 11 bases stayed unmatched. The germline V gene has CDR1 GTSNPN and CDR2 SVGIG (reference sequence). The CDR3 is 15 amino acids. Expressed TCRB transcripts got sequenced, as all isolated RNA was reverse transcribed. TCRdb's table, derived via immunoSEQ multiplex PCR, lists solely in-frame clones and lacks some. The sample yields approximately 380,000 clones, around 16% seen once. This clone was observed a handful of times. Sequenced: naive CD4+ T cells from blood. The receptor was isolated from a woman aged 18-30 years in good health. The rearrangement links TRBV30 to TRBJ1-5, with 7 bases fitting TRBD1. CDR3 region: CAWSSGTAGSQPQHF. CDR3 DNA: TGTGCCTGGAGCTCCGGGACAGCTGGGAGTCAGCCCCAGCATTTT.